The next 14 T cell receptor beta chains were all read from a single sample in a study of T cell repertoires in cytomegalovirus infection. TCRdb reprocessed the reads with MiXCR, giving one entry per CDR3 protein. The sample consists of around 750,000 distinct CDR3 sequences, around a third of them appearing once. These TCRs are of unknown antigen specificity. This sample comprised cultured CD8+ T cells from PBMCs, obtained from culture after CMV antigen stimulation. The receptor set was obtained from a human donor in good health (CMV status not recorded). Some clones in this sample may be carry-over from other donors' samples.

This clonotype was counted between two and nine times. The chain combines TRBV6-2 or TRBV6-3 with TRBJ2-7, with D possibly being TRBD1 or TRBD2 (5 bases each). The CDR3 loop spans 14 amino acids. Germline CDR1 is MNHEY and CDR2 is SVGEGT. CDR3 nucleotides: TGTGCAAGCACCCTGGGGGACCGGACCTACGAGCAGTACGTC. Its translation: CASTLGDRTYEQYV.

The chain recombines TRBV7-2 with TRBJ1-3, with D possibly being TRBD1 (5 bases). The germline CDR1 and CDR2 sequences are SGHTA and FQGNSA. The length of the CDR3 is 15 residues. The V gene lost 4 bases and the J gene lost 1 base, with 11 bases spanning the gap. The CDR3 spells CASSSGFGSGNTIYF. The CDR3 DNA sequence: TGTGCCAGCAGCTCAGGGTTTGGGTCTGGAAACACCATATATTTT.

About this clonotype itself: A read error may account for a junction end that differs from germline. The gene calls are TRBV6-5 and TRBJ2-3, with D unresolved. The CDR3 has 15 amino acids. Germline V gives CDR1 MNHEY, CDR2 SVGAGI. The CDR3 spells CASSYSMTGPDTQYF. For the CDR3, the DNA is TGTGCCAGCAGCTACTCTATGACGGGTCCAGATACGCAGTATTTT.

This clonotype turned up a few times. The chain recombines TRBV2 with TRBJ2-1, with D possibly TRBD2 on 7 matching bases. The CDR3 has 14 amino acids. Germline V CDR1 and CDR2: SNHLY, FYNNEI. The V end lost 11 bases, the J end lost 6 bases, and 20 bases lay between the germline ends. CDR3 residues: CAAKSGGGPNEQFF. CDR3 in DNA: TGTGCCGCGAAGTCGGGCGGGGGCCCCAATGAGCAGTTCTTC.

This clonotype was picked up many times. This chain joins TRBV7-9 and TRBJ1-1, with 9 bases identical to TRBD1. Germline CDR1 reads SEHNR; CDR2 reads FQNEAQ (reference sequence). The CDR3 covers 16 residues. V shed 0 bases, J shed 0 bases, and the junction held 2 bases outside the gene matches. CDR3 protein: CASSLATGGMNTEAFF. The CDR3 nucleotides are TGTGCCAGCAGCTTAGCGACAGGGGGGATGAACACTGAAGCTTTCTTT. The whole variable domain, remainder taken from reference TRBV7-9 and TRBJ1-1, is DTGVSQNPRHKITKRGQNVTFRCDPISEHNRLYWYRQTLGQGPEFLTYFQNEAQLEKSRLLSDRFSAERPKGSFSTLEIQRTEQGDSAMYLCASSLATGGMNTEAFFGQGTRLTVV.

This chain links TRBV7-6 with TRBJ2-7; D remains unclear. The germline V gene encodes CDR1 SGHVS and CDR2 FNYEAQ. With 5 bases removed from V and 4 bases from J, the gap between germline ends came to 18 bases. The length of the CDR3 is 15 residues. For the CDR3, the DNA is TGTGCCAGCAGCGTATGGCCGGGTCCTTCTTACGAGCAGTACTTC. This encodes CASSVWPGPSYEQYF.

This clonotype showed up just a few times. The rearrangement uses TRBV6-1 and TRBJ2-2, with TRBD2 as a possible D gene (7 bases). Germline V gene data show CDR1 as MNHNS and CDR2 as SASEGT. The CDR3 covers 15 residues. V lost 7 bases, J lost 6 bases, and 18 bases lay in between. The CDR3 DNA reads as TGTGCCAGCACCTCTTGGGGGGGGGCCGCCGGGGAGCTGTTTTTT. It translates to CASTSWGGAAGELFF.

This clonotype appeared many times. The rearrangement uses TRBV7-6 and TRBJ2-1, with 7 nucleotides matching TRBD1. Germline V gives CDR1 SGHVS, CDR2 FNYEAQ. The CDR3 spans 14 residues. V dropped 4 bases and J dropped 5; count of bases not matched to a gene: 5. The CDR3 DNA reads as TGTGCCAGCAGCTGGGTAACAGGGGACAATGAGCAGTTCTTC. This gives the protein CASSWVTGDNEQFF.

CDR3 in amino acids: CASCRGGDNYGYTF. In nucleotides, the CDR3 is TGTGCCAGCTGCAGGGGGGGAGATAACTATGGCTACACCTTC. The rearrangement uses TRBV6-5 and TRBJ1-2; 7 bases match TRBD1. The length of the CDR3 is 14 residues. Trimming took 8 bases from V and 1 from J; bases not matched to a gene: 7. Germline V lookup: CDR1 MNHEY, CDR2 SVGAGI.

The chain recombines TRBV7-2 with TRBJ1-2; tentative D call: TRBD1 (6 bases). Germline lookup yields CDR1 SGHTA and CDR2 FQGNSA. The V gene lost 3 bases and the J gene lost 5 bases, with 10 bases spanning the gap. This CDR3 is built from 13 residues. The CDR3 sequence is CASSFQGPYGYTF. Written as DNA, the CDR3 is TGTGCCAGCAGCTTTCAGGGGCCTTATGGCTACACCTTC.

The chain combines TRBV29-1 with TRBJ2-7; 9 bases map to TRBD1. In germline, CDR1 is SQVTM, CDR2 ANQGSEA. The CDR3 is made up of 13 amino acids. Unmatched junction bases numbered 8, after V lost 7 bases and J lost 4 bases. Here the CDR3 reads CSALGQGGYEQYF. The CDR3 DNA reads TGCAGCGCTCTGGGACAGGGAGGATACGAGCAGTACTTC.

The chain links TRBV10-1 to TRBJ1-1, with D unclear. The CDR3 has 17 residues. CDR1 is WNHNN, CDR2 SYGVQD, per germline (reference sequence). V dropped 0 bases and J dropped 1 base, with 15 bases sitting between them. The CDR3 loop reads CASSESESNHANTEAFF. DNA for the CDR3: TGCGCCAGCAGTGAGTCGGAGAGCAACCATGCGAACACTGAAGCTTTCTTT.

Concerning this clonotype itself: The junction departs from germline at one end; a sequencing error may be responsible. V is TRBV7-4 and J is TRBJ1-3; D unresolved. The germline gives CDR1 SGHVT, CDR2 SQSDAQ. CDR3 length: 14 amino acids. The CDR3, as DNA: TGTGCCAGCAACTTACGGGAGATGGGAAACACCATATATTTT. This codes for CASNLREMGNTIYF.

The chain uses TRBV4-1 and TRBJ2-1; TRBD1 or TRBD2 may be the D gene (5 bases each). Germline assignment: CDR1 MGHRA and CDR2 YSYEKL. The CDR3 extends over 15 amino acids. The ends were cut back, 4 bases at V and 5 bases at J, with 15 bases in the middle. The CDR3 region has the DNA TGCGCCAGCAGCCGGGGACCGACAGTAAACAATGAGCAGTTCTTC. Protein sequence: CASSRGPTVNNEQFF.